This T cell receptor beta chain was retrieved from a study of T cell responses to AZD1222 COVID-19 vaccine. Study-level results: Repertoire collection took place solely once the T cell response had peaked. There were mostly white British donors and more females than males, and clonal diversity was possibly underestimated.

Remarks on this clone: Its specificity is not known.

Clones were read by immunoSEQ multiplex PCR, and TCRdb kept only the in-frame ones, dropping some. The sample consists of about 130,000 clones, roughly 87% of them appearing once. Trimming shortened V by 4 bases and J by 0 bases, and 18 bases separated the two germline ends. The CDR3 runs 18 residues. Per the germline V gene, CDR1 is LGHNA and CDR2 is YNFKEQ. The sequencing here drew on peripheral blood, taken on day 0 of AZD1222 vaccination. V is TRBV4-2 and J is TRBJ1-4; tentative D call: TRBD1 (5 bases). This clonotype was obtained from an adult in good health. CDR3 DNA: TGTGCCAGCAGCCCAGGGACCCCGGGCGGTGCAACTAATGAAAAACTGTTTTTT. Translated: CASSPGTPGGATNEKLFF.